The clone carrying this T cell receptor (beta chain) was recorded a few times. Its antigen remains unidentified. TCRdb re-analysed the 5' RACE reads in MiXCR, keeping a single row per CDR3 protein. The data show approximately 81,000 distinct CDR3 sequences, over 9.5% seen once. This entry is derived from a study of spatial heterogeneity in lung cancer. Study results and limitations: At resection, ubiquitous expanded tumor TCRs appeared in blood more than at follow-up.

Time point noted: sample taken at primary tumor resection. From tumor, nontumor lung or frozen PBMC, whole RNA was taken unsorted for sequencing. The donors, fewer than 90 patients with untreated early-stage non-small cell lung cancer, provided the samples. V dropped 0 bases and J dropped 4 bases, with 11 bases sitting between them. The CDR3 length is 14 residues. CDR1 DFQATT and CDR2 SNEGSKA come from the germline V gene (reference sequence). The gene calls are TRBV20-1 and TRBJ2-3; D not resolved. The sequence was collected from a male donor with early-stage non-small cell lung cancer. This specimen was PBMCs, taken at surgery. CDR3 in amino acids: CSARDQGFADTQYF. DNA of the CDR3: TGCAGTGCTAGAGATCAAGGGTTTGCAGATACGCAGTATTTT.